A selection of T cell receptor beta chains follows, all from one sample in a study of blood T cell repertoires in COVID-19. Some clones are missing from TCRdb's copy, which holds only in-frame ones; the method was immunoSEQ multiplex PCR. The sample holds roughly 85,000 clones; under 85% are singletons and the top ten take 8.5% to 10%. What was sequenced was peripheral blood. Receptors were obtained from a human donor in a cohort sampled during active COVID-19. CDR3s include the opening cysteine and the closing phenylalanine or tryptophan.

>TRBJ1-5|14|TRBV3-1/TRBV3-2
CASSQDIGDQPQHF
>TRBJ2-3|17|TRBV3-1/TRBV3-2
CASSQVTSGVRTDTQYF
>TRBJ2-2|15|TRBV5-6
CASSWDRGYAGELFF
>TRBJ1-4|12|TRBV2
CASSRTGEKLFF
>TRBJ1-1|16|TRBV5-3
CARSSPRDTPNTEAFF
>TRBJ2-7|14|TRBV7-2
CASSLSRRVYEQYF
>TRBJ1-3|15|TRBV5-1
CASSEGILSGNTIYF
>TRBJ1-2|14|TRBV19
CASSIEGKPYGYTF
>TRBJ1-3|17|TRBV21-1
CASSGLTGGRSANTIYF
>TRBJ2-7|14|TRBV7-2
CASRQNSGGAEQYF
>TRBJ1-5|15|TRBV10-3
CAISEGTVPNQPQHF
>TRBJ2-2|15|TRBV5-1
CASSFGQGGTGELFF
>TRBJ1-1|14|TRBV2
CASILERGYTEAFF
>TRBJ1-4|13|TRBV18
CASRQTTNEKLFF